This T cell receptor (beta chain) originates from a study of T cell repertoires in cytomegalovirus infection. On this clonotype: Its target is not known.

MiXCR, applied by TCRdb to the reads, yields one record per CDR3 protein. This table has 360,000 or so distinct CDR3 sequences, just under 35% appearing once. The CDR3 loop spans 17 amino acids. With 2 bases clipped from V and 2 bases from J, the junction kept 8 bases outside the gene matches. This TCR was sampled from a human donor in good health (CMV status not recorded). Some clones in this sample may be carry-over from other donors' samples. The starting material was cultured PBMCs, obtained from culture after CMV antigen stimulation. The V gene is TRBV12-3 or TRBV12-4, the J gene TRBJ2-3; TRBD2 matches at 9 bases. Written as DNA, the CDR3 is TGTGCCAGCAGTTTAAGGGTAGGCGGGAGGGCCACAGATACGCAGTATTTT. This translates into CASSLRVGGRATDTQYF.